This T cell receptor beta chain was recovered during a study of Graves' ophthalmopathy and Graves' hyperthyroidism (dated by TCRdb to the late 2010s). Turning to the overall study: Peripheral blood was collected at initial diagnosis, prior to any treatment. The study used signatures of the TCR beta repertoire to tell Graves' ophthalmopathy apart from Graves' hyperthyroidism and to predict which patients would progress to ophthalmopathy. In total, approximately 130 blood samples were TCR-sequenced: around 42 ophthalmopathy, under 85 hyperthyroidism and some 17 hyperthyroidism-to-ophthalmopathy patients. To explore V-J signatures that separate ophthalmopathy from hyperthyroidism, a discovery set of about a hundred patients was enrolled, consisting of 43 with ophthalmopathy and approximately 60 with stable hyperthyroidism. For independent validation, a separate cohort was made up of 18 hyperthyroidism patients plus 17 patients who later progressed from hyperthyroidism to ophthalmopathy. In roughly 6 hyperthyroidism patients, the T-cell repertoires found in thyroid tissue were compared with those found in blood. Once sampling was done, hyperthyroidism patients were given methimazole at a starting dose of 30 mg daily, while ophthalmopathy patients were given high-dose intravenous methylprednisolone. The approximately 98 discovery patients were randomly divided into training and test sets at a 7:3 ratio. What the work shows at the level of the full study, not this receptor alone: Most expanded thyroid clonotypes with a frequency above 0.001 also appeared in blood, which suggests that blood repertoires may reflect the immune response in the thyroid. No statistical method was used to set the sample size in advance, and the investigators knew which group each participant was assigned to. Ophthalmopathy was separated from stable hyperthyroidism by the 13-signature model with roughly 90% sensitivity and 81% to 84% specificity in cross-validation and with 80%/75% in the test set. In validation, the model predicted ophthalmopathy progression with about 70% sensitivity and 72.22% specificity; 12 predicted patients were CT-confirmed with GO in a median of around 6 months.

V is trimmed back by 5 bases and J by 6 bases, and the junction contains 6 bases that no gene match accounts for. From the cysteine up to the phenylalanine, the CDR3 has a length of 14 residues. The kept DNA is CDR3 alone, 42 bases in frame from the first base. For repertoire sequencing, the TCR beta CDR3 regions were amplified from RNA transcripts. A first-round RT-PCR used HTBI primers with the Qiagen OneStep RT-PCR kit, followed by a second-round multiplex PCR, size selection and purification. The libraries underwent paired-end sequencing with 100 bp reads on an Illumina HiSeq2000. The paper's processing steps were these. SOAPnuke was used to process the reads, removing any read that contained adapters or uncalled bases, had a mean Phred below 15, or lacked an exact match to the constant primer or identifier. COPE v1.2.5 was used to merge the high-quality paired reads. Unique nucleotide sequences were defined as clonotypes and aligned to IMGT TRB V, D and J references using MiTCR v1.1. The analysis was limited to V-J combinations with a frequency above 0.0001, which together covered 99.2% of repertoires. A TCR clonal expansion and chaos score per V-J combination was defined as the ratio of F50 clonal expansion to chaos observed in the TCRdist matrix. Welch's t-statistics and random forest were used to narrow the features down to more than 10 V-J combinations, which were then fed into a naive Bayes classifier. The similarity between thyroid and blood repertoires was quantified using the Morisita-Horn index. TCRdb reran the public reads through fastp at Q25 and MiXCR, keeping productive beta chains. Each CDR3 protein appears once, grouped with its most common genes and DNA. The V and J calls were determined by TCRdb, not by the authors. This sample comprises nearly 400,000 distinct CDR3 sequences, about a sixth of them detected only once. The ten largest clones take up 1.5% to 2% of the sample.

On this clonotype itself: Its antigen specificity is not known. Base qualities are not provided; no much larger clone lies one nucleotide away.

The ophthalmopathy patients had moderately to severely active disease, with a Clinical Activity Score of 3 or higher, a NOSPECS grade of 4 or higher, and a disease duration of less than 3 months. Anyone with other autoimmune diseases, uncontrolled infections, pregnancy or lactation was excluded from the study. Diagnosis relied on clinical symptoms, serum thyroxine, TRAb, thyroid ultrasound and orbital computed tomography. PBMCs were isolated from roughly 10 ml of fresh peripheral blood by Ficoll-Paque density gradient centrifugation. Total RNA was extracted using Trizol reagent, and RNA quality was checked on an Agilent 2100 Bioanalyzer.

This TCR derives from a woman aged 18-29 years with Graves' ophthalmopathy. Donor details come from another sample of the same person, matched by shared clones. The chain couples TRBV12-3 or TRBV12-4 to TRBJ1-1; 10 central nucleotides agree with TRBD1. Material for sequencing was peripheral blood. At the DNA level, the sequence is TGTGCCAGCAGTGCGACAGGGGGCAACGCTGAAGCTTTCTTT. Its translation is CASSATGGNAEAFF.